These 8 T cell receptor beta chains were all obtained from the same sample, sequenced in a study of blood T cell repertoires in COVID-19. Profiled with immunoSEQ multiplex PCR; TCRdb holds only in-frame clones, not every one. The sample yields fewer than 200,000 clones, about 86% seen once. Sequenced: peripheral blood. The receptors derive from a man between 50 and 59 years old with active or convalescent COVID-19.

This chain links TRBV27 with TRBJ1-6; 7 nucleotides line up with TRBD1. The CDR3 runs to 16 residues. Germline loops: CDR1 MNHEY, CDR2 SMNVEV (reference sequence). V was clipped by 2 bases and J by 5 bases; unmatched bases: 6. CDR3 nucleotides: TGTGCCAGCAGTTTAGGCCCACAGGGGAATAATTCACCCCTCCACTTT. Its protein is CASSLGPQGNNSPLHF.

The chain employs TRBV4-3 and TRBJ2-1; tentative D call: TRBD2 (5 bases). Germline-derived CDR1 and CDR2 are LGHNA and YSLEER. Trimming left V 4 bases short and J 0 bases short, with 13 bases between. The CDR3 spans 16 residues. CDR3 residues: CASSRGSASSYNEQFF. The CDR3 DNA sequence: TGCGCCAGCAGCCGGGGTAGCGCGAGCTCCTACAATGAGCAGTTCTTC.

The chain couples TRBV5-1 to TRBJ2-3, with D possibly matching TRBD1 (5 bases). The V and J ends lost 4 bases and 0 bases respectively, with 9 bases between them. The germline V gene encodes CDR1 SGHRS and CDR2 YFSETQ. This CDR3 spans 14 amino acids. In DNA, the CDR3 is TGCGCCAGCAGCCCGAGGACAAGCACAGATACGCAGTATTTT. Amino acids: CASSPRTSTDTQYF.

This sequence joins TRBV7-3 and TRBJ2-5; 13 nucleotides line up with TRBD2. The CDR3 spans 15 residues. The germline V gene encodes CDR1 SGHTA and CDR2 FQGTGA. The ends lost 4 bases at V and 5 bases at J; junction bases unmatched: 4. CDR3 sequence: CASSSTSGGAETQYF. CDR3 nucleotides: TGTGCCAGCAGCTCCACTAGCGGGGGGGCGGAGACCCAGTACTTC. Together with reference TRBV7-3 and TRBJ2-5, the CDR3 gives the full variable domain: GAGVSQTPSNKVTEKGKYVELRCDPISGHTALYWYRQSLGQGPEFLIYFQGTGAADDSGLPNDRFFAVRPEGSVSTLKIQRTERGDSAVYLCASSSTSGGAETQYFGPGTRLLVL.

This sequence joins TRBV19 and TRBJ1-1; 7 bases match TRBD1. V shed 6 bases and J 8 bases; nucleotides not matched to a gene: 12. Germline V gene data show CDR1 as LNHDA and CDR2 as SQIVND (reference sequence). The CDR3 is 14 residues long. The CDR3, as DNA: TGTGCCAGTAGACAGGGGCTGGTATCCCCCGAAGCTTTCTTT. Translated: CASRQGLVSPEAFF.

This chain joins TRBV11-2 and TRBJ2-5; D remains unclear. V was trimmed by 8 bases and J by 1 base, leaving 17 bases between them. The CDR3 is 15 residues long. CDR1 is SGHAT and CDR2 is FQNNGV in the germline V gene. The CDR3 DNA reads as TGTGCCAGCGCATTAGGCCGACGGGTCCAAGAGACCCAGTACTTC. This sequence encodes CASALGRRVQETQYF. The full variable domain, with the rest looked up from reference TRBV11-2 and TRBJ2-5, is EAGVAQSPRYKIIEKRQSVAFWCNPISGHATLYWYQQILGQGPKLLIQFQNNGVVDDSQLPKDRFSAERLKGVDSTLKIQPAKLEDSAVYLCASALGRRVQETQYFGPGTRLLVL.

The chain carries TRBV7-3 and TRBJ1-1; perhaps TRBD1 as D (5 bases). This CDR3 comprises 14 residues. The V end was cut by 5 bases, the J end by 1 base, with 11 bases between. Germline V gene sequence: CDR1 SGHTA, CDR2 FQGTGA. The CDR3 coding sequence is TGTGCCAGCAGCCCCACGGGGGAGAACACTGAAGCTTTCTTT. This sequence encodes CASSPTGENTEAFF.

This clone was observed once. This rearrangement joins TRBV24-1 to TRBJ2-2; D ambiguous. CDR3 length equals 11 residues. Looked up from germline, CDR1 is KGHDR and CDR2 is SFDVKD. V was pared by 6 bases and J by 7 bases, with 5 bases between. The CDR3 is CATSLFGELFF. The CDR3 DNA is TGTGCCACCAGTCTCTTCGGGGAGCTGTTTTTT.